The entry below gives a single T cell receptor (beta chain) sequence along with its context. Its antigen remains unknown. TCRdb analysed the reads with MiXCR anew, one entry per CDR3 protein. Among about 830,000 distinct CDR3 sequences listed, around a third were seen once. This CDR3 is built from 16 residues. The J segment lost 0 bases and the V segment lost 1 base, leaving 5 bases of the junction unmatched. The germline gives CDR1 SGHAT, CDR2 FQNNGV. The entry originates in a study of T cell repertoires in cytomegalovirus infection. Points from the study as a whole: HLA-C-restricted, CMV-specific TCR beta clonotypes were dominant ex vivo.

This chain links TRBV11-2 with TRBJ2-5; 7 nucleotides match TRBD1. The clonotype originates from a human donor in good health (CMV status not recorded). Some clones in this sample may be carry-over from other donors' samples. The source was cultured CD8+ T cells from PBMCs, collected from culture after CMV antigen stimulation. The CDR3 sequence: CASSLAGQANQETQYF. Written as DNA, the CDR3 is TGTGCCAGCAGCTTAGCTGGACAGGCAAACCAAGAGACCCAGTACTTC.